This TCR beta chain was captured by sequencing in a study of control samples from healthy donors and cancer patients. Libraries were prepared by immunoSEQ multiplex PCR; TCRdb keeps only in-frame clonotypes and omits some of them. Here the sample spans around 94,000 clones, about 88% being singletons. With 8 bases removed from V and 3 bases from J, the gap between germline ends came to 19 bases. In germline, CDR1 is LNHDA, CDR2 SQIVND (reference sequence). This CDR3 region has 15 residues. J is TRBJ2-5 and V is TRBV19; D is undetermined. Sequencing input: blood. The origin of this receptor is a woman aged 45-59 years in good health. In nucleotides, the CDR3 is TGTGCCAGTTCCTTTTTGGGCGGATGGGAAGAGACCCAGTACTTC. This codes for CASSFLGGWEETQYF.